The rows below give T cell receptor beta chains drawn from one sample of a study of cytomegalovirus exposure and HLA in healthy donors. Produced via immunoSEQ multiplex PCR; TCRdb's table is partial and in-frame only. The sample yields 65,000 to 85,000 clones, 95% seen once. Material for sequencing was PBMCs. The receptors shown here come from a woman under 30 in good health and CMV-seronegative. CDR3s include the opening cysteine and the closing phenylalanine or tryptophan. A D gene is named only where the DNA matches it firmly. Expanded clones get a size class; other rows say once, few or many, or leave the size out.

d_call j_call clone_size v_call cdr3_aa cdr3_nt
- TRBJ1-2 - TRBV6-5 CASSYRPRAGYTF TGTGCCAGCAGTTACCGACCCAGGGCTGGCTACACCTTC
- TRBJ2-2 - TRBV4-1 CASSQASRGNTGELFF TGCGCCAGCAGCCAAGCGTCCAGGGGGAACACCGGGGAGCTGTTTTTT
- TRBJ1-2 - TRBV7-9 CASSPSAGGSYTF TGTGCCAGCAGCCCCTCGGCCGGGGGGAGCTACACCTTC
- TRBJ2-7 - TRBV18 CASSQRGGGDFYEQYF TGTGCCAGCTCACAAAGGGGAGGGGGGGACTTCTACGAGCAGTACTTC
TRBD2 TRBJ2-7 few TRBV5-1 CASSLASGLTSYEQYF TGCGCCAGCAGCTTGGCTAGCGGGTTAACTTCCTACGAGCAGTACTTC
- TRBJ2-7 - TRBV5-1 CASSLERQSDEQYF TGCGCCAGCAGCTTGGAGAGACAGTCGGACGAGCAGTACTTC
- TRBJ2-5 - TRBV13 CASSLEADGNQETQYF TGTGCCAGCAGCTTAGAGGCCGACGGGAATCAAGAGACCCAGTACTTC
TRBD2 TRBJ2-7 - TRBV5-4 CASSESGRTYEQYF TGTGCCAGCAGCGAGAGCGGGAGAACCTACGAGCAGTACTTC
TRBD2 TRBJ2-5 - TRBV5-4 CASSFNGGGETQYF TGTGCCAGCAGCTTCAACGGGGGGGGTGAGACCCAGTACTTC
- TRBJ1-2 - TRBV9 CASSAGVDYGYTF TGTGCCAGCAGCGCCGGAGTGGACTATGGCTACACCTTC
TRBD2 TRBJ2-1 - TRBV5-1 CASSPGLAGTNEQFF TGCGCCAGCAGCCCGGGACTAGCGGGTACCAATGAGCAGTTCTTC
TRBD1 TRBJ2-7 - TRBV5-4 CASSSKDRADHEQYF TGTGCCAGCAGCTCGAAGGACAGGGCGGACCACGAGCAGTACTTC
- TRBJ2-3 - TRBV12-5 CASGLGQYTQYF TGTGCTAGTGGTTTGGGACAATATACGCAGTATTTT
- TRBJ2-1 - TRBV19 CASSITSGEQFF TGTGCCAGTAGTATCACGAGCGGCGAGCAGTTCTTC
TRBD2 TRBJ2-1 - TRBV9 CASSVSGGASYNEQFF TGTGCCAGCAGCGTTAGCGGGGGGGCGTCCTACAATGAGCAGTTCTTC
TRBD1 TRBJ2-1 - TRBV2 CASSPQGATYNEQFF TGTGCCAGCAGTCCGCAGGGGGCTACCTACAATGAGCAGTTCTTC
TRBD1 TRBJ1-2 - TRBV4-3 CASSPTTGGDYGYTF TGCGCCAGCAGCCCGACGACAGGGGGCGACTATGGCTACACCTTC
- TRBJ1-3 - TRBV30 CASTQGSSGNTIYF TGTGCCTCGACCCAGGGGAGCTCTGGAAACACCATATATTTT
TRBD1 TRBJ1-1 - TRBV18 CASSQRQGSGSNTEAFF TGTGCCAGCTCACAACGACAGGGGTCGGGGTCAAACACTGAAGCTTTCTTT
- TRBJ1-1 - TRBV20-1 CSAPERTEAFF TGCAGTGCCCCTGAGAGGACTGAAGCTTTCTTT
TRBD1 TRBJ1-2 - TRBV9 CASSVGGGDTGLYGYTF TGTGCCAGCAGCGTAGGAGGGGGCGATACCGGCCTTTATGGCTACACCTTC
- TRBJ2-5 - TRBV27 CAIRARGGETQYF TGTGCCATCAGGGCCAGAGGGGGTGAGACCCAGTACTTC
- TRBJ2-7 - TRBV30 CAWSEGRLHEQYF TGTGCCTGGAGTGAAGGCAGGCTCCACGAGCAGTACTTC
TRBD2 TRBJ2-3 - TRBV11-2 CASSLVGGTRGPDTQYF TGTGCCAGCAGCTTAGTAGGCGGGACTAGAGGTCCAGATACGCAGTATTTT
TRBD1 TRBJ2-7 - TRBV5-1 CASSLEGTGNHEQYF TGCGCCAGCAGCTTGGAGGGGACAGGGAACCACGAGCAGTACTTC
- TRBJ1-1 - TRBV10-3 CAISTDRNTEAFF TGTGCCATCAGCACGGACAGGAACACTGAAGCTTTCTTT
- TRBJ2-5 - TRBV2 CASSTTGLEGETQYF TGTGCCAGCAGTACGACCGGGCTAGAGGGAGAGACCCAGTACTTC
- TRBJ1-3 - TRBV6-5 CASSYQGSGNTIYF TGTGCCAGCAGTTACCAGGGCTCTGGAAACACCATATATTTT
- TRBJ2-2 - TRBV6-4 CASSDSSGAGELFF TGTGCCAGCAGTGACTCTTCAGGTGCCGGGGAGCTGTTTTTT
- TRBJ1-3 - TRBV6-5 CASSYSPGNTIYF TGTGCCAGCAGTTATTCCCCAGGGAACACCATATATTTT
- TRBJ1-2 - TRBV5-6 CASSLDAGTNYGYTF TGTGCCAGCAGCTTGGACGCAGGGACTAACTATGGCTACACCTTC
- TRBJ2-7 once TRBV6-5 CASTNAGTSYEQYF TGTGCCAGCACTAACGCGGGGACCTCCTACGAGCAGTACTTC
TRBD1 TRBJ1-1 - TRBV30 CAWRAPQTGAVNTEAFF TGTGCCTGGAGGGCCCCTCAGACAGGGGCGGTGAACACTGAAGCTTTCTTT
- TRBJ1-1 - TRBV28 CASTGGGEAFF TGTGCCAGCACCGGGGGAGGGGAAGCTTTCTTT
TRBD1 TRBJ2-1 - TRBV4-1 CASSQAGTGAYNEQFF TGCGCCAGCAGCCAGGCGGGGACAGGGGCCTACAATGAGCAGTTCTTC
- TRBJ2-7 - TRBV28 CASSLTREQYF TGTGCCAGCAGTTTGACTCGCGAGCAGTACTTC
TRBD1 TRBJ1-1 - TRBV29-1 CSVGQGNTEAFF TGCAGCGTCGGACAGGGGAACACTGAAGCTTTCTTT
- TRBJ2-7 - TRBV7-2 CASSPRAGDREQYF TGTGCCAGCAGCCCCCGTGCGGGCGATCGTGAGCAGTACTTC
TRBD1 TRBJ2-2 - TRBV10-3 CAISESTPRTGDTGELFF TGTGCCATCAGTGAGTCGACGCCCCGGACAGGGGACACCGGGGAGCTGTTTTTT
- TRBJ1-1 - TRBV7-6 CASSRGVGMNTEAFF TGTGCCAGCAGCCGCGGGGTGGGGATGAACACTGAAGCTTTCTTT
TRBD2 TRBJ2-7 once TRBV7-2 CASSPHLWRRRELSYEQYF TGTGCCAGCAGCCCCCACTTGTGGCGAAGGCGGGAGCTCTCCTACGAGCAGTACTTC